This TCR beta chain appears in the sequencing data of a study of T cell responses to AZD1222 COVID-19 vaccine. Overall study findings and caveats: Spike was spanned by vaccine-associated CD4 TCRs, which were dominant at 160-218 and 743-854. Per reports, nearly half of all spike-specific TCRs target regions that are unmutated in variants. Most donors were white British and more were female, and clonal diversity was possibly underestimated. Seropositive status at baseline applied to only five or six AZD1222 recipients.

With 1 base removed from V and 2 bases from J, the gap between germline ends came to 10 bases. CDR1 and CDR2 from the germline V gene are SGHNT and YYREEE (reference sequence). The CDR3 is 14 residues long. This clone has just one count. No antigen is known for it. Data came from immunoSEQ multiplex PCR; TCRdb stores just in-frame clones and leaves some out. The sample has about 110,000 clones, around 93% seen once. The origin of this receptor is an adult in good health. Material: peripheral blood, obtained on day 0 of AZD1222 vaccination. The chain recombines TRBV5-4 with TRBJ2-7; D is perhaps TRBD2 (6 bases). The DNA of the CDR3 is TGTGCCAGCAGCTTGTGGGAGGCCGCCTACGAGCAGTACTTC. This encodes CASSLWEAAYEQYF.